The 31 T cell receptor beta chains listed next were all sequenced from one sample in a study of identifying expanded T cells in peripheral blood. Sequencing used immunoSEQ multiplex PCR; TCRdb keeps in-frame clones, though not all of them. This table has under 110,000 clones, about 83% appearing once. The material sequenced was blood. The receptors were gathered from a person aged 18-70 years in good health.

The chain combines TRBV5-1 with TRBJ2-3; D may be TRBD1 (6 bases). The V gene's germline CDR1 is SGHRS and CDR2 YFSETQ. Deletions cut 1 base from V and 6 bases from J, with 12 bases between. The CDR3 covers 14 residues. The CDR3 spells CASSLWQGSDTQYF. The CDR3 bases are TGCGCCAGCAGCTTGTGGCAGGGGTCCGATACGCAGTATTTT.

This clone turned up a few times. The CDR3 is CASSLEVAGSYEQYF. CDR3 coding DNA: TGCGCCAGCAGCTTGGAGGTCGCAGGATCCTACGAGCAGTACTTC. The rearrangement uses TRBV5-1 and TRBJ2-7; D remains unclear. CDR3 length: 15 amino acids. Trimming cost V 0 bases and J 1 base, with 11 bases left between them. CDR1 SGHRS and CDR2 YFSETQ come from the germline V gene.

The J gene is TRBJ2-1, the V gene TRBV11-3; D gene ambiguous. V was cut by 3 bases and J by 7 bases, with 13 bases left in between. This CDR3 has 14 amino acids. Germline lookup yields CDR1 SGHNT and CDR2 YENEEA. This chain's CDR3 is CASSLGGPPNEQFF. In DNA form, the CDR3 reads TGTGCCAGCAGCTTGGGCGGACCACCGAATGAGCAGTTCTTC. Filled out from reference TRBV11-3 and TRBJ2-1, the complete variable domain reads EAGVVQSPRYKIIEKKQPVAFWCNPISGHNTLYWYLQNLGQGPELLIRYENEEAVDDSQLPKDRFSAERLKGVDSTLKIQPAELGDSAVYLCASSLGGPPNEQFFGPGTRLTVL.

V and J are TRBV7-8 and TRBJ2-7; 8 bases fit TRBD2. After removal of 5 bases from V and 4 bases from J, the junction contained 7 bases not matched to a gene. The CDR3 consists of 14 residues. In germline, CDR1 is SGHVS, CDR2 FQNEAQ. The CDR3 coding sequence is TGTGCCAGCAGCCCGGGACTAGTAAGTTACGAGCAGTACTTC. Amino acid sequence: CASSPGLVSYEQYF.

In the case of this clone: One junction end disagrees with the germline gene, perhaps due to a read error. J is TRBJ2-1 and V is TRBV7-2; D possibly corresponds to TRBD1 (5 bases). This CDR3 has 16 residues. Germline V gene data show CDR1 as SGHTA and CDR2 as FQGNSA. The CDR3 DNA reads TGTGCCAGCAGGTCAAGGGGCACTTTCTCCCACAATGAGCAGTTCTTC. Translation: CASRSRGTFSHNEQFF. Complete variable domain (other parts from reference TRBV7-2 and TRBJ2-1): GAGVSQSPSNKVTEKGKDVELRCDPISGHTALYWYRQSLGQGLEFLIYFQGNSAPDKSGLPSDRFSAERTGGSVSTLTIQRTQQEDSAVYLCASRSRGTFSHNEQFFGPGTRLTVL.

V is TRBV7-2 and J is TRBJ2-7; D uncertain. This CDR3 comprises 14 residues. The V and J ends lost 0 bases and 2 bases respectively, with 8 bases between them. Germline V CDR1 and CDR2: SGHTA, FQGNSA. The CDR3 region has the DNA TGTGCCAGCAGCTTAGCCTCCCCGGCCTACGAGCAGTACTTC. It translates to CASSLASPAYEQYF.

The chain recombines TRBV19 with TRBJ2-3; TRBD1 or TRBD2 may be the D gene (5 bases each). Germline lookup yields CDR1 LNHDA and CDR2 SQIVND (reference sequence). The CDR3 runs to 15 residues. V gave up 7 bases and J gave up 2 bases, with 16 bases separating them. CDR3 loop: CASTLRGAITDTQYF. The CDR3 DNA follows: TGTGCCAGTACCTTAAGAGGGGCGATCACAGATACGCAGTATTTT.

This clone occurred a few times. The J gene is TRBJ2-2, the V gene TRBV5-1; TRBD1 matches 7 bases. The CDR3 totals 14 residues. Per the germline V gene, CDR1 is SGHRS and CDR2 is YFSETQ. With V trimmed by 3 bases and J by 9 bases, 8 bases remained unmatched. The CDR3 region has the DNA TGCGCCAGCAGCTACGGGACAGAGGCTCGGGAGCTGTTTTTT. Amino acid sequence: CASSYGTEARELFF.

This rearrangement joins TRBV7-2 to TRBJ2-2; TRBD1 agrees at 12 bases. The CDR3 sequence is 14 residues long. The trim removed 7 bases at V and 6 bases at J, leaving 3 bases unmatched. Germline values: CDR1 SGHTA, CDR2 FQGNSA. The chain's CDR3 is CASTGTGGSGELFF. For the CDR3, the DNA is TGTGCCAGCACCGGGACAGGGGGCTCCGGGGAGCTGTTTTTT.

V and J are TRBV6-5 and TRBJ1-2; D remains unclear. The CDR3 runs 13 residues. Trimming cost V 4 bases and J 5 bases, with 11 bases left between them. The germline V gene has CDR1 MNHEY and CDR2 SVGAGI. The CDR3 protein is CASSSGGRYGYTF. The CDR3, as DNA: TGTGCCAGCAGTTCTGGAGGGCGGTATGGCTACACCTTC.

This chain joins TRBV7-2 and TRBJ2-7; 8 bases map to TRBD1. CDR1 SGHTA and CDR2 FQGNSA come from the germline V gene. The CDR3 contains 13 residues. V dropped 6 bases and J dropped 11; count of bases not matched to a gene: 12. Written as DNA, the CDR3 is TGTGCCAGCAGTATATCCCCAGGGGGCGCCGAGTACTTC. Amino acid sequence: CASSISPGGAEYF.

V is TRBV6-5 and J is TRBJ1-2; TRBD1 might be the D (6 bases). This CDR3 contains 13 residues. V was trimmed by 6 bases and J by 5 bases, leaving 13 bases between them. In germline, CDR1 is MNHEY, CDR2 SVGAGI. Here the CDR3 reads CASSDGQRYGYTF. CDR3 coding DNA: TGTGCCAGCAGCGATGGACAGCGATATGGCTACACCTTC.

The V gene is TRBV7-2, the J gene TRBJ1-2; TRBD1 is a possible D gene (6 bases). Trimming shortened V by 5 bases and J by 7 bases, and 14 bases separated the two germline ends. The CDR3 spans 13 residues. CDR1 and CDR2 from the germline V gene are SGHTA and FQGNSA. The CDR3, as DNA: TGTGCCAGCAGCCAAGGGGGGAGTGGTGGCTACACCTTC. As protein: CASSQGGSGGYTF.

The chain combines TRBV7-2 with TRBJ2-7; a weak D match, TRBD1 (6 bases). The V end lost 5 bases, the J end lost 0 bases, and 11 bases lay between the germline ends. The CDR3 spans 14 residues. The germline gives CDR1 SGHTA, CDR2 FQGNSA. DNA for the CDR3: TGTGCCAGCAGCCTAACAGGGAGCTCCTACGAGCAGTACTTC. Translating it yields CASSLTGSSYEQYF. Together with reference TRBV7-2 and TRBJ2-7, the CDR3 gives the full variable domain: GAGVSQSPSNKVTEKGKDVELRCDPISGHTALYWYRQSLGQGLEFLIYFQGNSAPDKSGLPSDRFSAERTGGSVSTLTIQRTQQEDSAVYLCASSLTGSSYEQYFGPGTRLTVT.

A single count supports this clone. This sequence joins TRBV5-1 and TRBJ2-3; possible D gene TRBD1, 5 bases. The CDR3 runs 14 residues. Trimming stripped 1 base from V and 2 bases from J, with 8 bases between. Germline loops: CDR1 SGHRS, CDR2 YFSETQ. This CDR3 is CASSLPDTTDTQYF. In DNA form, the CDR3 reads TGCGCCAGCAGCTTGCCGGACACCACAGATACGCAGTATTTT. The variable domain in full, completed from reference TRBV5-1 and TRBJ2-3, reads KAGVTQTPRYLIKTRGQQVTLSCSPISGHRSVSWYQQTPGQGLQFLFEYFSETQRNKGNFPGRFSGRQFSNSRSEMNVSTLELGDSALYLCASSLPDTTDTQYFGPGTRLTVL.

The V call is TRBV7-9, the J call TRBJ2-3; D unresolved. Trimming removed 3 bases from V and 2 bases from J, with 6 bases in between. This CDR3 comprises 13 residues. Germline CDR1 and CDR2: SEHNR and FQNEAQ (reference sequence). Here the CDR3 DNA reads TGTGCCAGCAGCTTTTCTACCACAGATACGCAGTATTTT. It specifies CASSFSTTDTQYF.

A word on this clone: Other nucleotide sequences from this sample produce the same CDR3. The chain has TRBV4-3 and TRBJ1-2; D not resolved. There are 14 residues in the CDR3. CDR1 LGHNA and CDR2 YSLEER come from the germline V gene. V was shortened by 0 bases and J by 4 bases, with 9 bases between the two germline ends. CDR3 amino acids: CASSQEEGSYGYTF. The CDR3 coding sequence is TGCGCCAGCAGCCAAGAGGAGGGATCCTATGGCTACACCTTC.

CDR3 residues: CASSPAGAGNQPQHF. The CDR3 DNA follows: TGTGCCAGCAGCCCAGCAGGGGCTGGGAATCAGCCCCAGCATTTT. This chain joins TRBV5-6 and TRBJ1-5; D may be TRBD1 (6 bases). Per germline, CDR1 SGHDT and CDR2 YYEEEE. The CDR3 contains 15 residues. With 4 bases removed from V and 4 bases from J, the gap between germline ends came to 15 bases. Combining the CDR3 with reference TRBV5-6 and TRBJ1-5 gives the whole variable domain DAGVTQSPTHLIKTRGQQVTLRCSPKSGHDTVSWYQQALGQGPQFIFQYYEEEERQRGNFPDRFSGHQFPNYSSELNVNALLLGDSALYLCASSPAGAGNQPQHFGDGTRLSIL.

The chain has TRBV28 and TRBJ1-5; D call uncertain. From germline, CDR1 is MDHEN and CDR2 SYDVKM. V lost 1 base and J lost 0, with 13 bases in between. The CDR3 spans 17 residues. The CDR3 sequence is CASSLYTRKYSNQPQHF. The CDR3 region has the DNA TGTGCCAGCAGTTTATATACACGAAAGTATAGCAATCAGCCCCAGCATTTT.

Here the CDR3 DNA reads TGTGCCAGCACGCGGGCATCTAGGGGTTATGGCTACACCTTC. It yields the protein CASTRASRGYGYTF. The gene calls are TRBV6-5 and TRBJ1-2, with a tentative D call TRBD1 (5 bases). Trimming left V 7 bases short and J 5 bases short, with 17 bases between. CDR3 length equals 14 residues. The germline V gene encodes CDR1 MNHEY and CDR2 SVGAGI.

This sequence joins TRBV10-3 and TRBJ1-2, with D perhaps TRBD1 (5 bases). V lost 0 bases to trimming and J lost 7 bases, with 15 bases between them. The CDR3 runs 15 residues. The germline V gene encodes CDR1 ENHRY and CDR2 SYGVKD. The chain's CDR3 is CAISESSSQGAGYTF. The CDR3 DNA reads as TGTGCCATCAGTGAGTCGTCCTCGCAGGGTGCTGGCTACACCTTC.

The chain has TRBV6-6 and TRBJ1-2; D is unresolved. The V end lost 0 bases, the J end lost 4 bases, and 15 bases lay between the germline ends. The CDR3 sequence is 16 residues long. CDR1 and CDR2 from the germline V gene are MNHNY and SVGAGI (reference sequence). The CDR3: CASSYSERASFYGYTF. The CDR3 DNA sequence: TGTGCCAGCAGTTACTCAGAAAGGGCCAGCTTCTATGGCTACACCTTC.

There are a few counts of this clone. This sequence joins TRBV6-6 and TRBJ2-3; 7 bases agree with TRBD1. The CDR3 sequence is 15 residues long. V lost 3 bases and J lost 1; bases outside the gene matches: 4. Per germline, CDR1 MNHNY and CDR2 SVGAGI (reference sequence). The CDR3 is CASSYLGQGTDTQYF. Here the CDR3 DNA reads TGTGCCAGCAGTTATCTCGGACAGGGCACAGATACGCAGTATTTT.

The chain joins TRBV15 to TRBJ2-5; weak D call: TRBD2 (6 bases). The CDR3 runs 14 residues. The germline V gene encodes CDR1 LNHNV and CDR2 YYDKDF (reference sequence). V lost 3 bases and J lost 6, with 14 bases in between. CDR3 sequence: CATSRGGGRKTQYF. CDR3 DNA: TGTGCCACCAGCAGGGGGGGAGGCAGAAAGACCCAGTACTTC.

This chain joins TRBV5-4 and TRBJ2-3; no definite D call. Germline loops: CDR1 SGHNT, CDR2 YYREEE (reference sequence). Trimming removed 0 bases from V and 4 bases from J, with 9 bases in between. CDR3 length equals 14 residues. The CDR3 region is CASSLERLSDTQYF. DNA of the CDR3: TGTGCCAGCAGCTTGGAACGTCTCTCAGATACGCAGTATTTT.

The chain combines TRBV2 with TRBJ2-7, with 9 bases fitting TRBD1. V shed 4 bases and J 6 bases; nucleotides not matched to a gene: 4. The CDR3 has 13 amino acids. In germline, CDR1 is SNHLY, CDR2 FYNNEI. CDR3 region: CASSGGQGVEQYF. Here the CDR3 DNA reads TGTGCCAGCAGTGGGGGACAGGGAGTCGAGCAGTACTTC.

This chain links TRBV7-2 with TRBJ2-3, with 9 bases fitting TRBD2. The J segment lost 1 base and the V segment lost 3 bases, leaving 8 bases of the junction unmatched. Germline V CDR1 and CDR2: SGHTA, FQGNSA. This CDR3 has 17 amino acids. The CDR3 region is CASSLGRVAGGTDTQYF. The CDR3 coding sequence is TGTGCCAGCAGCTTGGGCCGGGTAGCGGGGGGCACAGATACGCAGTATTTT.

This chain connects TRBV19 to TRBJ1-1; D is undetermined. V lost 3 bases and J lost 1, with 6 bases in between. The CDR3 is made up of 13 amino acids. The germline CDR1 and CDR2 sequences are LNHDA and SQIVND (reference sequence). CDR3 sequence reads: CASSIERNTEAFF. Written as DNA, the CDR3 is TGTGCCAGTAGTATTGAACGGAACACTGAAGCTTTCTTT.

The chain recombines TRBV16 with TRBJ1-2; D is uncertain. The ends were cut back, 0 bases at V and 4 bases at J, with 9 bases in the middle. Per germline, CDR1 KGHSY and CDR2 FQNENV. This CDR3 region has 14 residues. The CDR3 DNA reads TGTGCCAGCAGCCAATCGGGCGGGTTCTATGGCTACACCTTC. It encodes CASSQSGGFYGYTF.

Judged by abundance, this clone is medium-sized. The CDR3 nucleotides read TGCGCCAGCAGTGAGCCCGCCCTCGGTCAACCCACCGGGGAGCTGTTTTTT. This gives the protein CASSEPALGQPTGELFF. The genes are TRBV10-2 and TRBJ2-2, with D unresolved. Deletions cut 2 bases from V and 4 bases from J, with 17 bases between. The CDR3 consists of 17 residues. Germline assignment: CDR1 WSHSY and CDR2 SAAADI.

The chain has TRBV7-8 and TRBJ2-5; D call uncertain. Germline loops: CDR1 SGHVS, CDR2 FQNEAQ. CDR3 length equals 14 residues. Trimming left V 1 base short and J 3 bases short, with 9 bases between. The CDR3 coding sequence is TGTGCCAGCAGCTTAGAGGTGCTTGAAGAGACCCAGTACTTC. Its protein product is CASSLEVLEETQYF.